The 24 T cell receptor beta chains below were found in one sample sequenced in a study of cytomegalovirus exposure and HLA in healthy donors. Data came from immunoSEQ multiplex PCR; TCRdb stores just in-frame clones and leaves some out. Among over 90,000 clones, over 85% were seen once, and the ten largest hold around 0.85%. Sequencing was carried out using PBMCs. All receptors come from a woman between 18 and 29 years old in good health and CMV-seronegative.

CDR3 in amino acids: CASSLEGTGISYEQYF. CDR3 coding DNA: TGCGCCAGCAGCTTGGAAGGGACAGGGATTTCCTACGAGCAGTACTTC. V gene TRBV5-1 combines with J gene TRBJ2-7, with 9 bases that match TRBD1. The CDR3 is 16 amino acids. Germline CDR1 SGHRS, CDR2 YFSETQ. J lost 1 base, V lost 0 bases, and 5 bases had no gene match.

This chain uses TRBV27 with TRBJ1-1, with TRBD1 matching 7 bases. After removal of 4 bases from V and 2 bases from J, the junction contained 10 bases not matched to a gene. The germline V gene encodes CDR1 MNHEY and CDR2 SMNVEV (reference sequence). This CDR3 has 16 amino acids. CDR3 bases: TGTGCCAGCAGTTCAACTTCGGGACAGAGAAACACTGAAGCTTTCTTT. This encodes CASSSTSGQRNTEAFF.

The CDR3 bases are TGTGCCAGTAGCCAACCGGTTCAGGGCGATACTGAAGCTTTCTTT. Translation gives CASSQPVQGDTEAFF. V gene TRBV19 combines with J gene TRBJ1-1; D is perhaps TRBD1 (5 bases). Trimming cost V 6 bases and J 5 bases, with 19 bases left between them. The germline V gene has CDR1 LNHDA and CDR2 SQIVND (reference sequence). The CDR3 covers 15 residues.

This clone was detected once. DNA for the CDR3: TGTGCCAGTAGTTCCGGGACTAGCGGGGCCTACAATGAGCAGTTCTTC. Its translation is CASSSGTSGAYNEQFF. The chain joins TRBV19 to TRBJ2-1, with 13 positions matching TRBD2. The germline V gene has CDR1 LNHDA and CDR2 SQIVND (reference sequence). CDR3 length equals 16 residues. J gave up 2 bases and V 5 bases, and 3 bases lay outside the gene matches.

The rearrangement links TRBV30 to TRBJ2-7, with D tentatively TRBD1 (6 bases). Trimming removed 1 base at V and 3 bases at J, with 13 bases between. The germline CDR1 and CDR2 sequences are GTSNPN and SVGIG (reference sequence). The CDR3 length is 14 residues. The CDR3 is CAWSEGHGNYEQYF. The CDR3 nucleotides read TGTGCCTGGAGTGAGGGACACGGGAACTACGAGCAGTACTTC.

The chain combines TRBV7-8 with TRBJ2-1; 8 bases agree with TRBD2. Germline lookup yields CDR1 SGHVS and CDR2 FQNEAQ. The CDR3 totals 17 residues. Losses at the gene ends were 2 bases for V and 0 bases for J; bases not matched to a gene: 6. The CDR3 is CASSLPGLAHSYNEQFF. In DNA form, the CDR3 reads TGTGCCAGCAGCTTACCAGGACTAGCCCACTCCTACAATGAGCAGTTCTTC.

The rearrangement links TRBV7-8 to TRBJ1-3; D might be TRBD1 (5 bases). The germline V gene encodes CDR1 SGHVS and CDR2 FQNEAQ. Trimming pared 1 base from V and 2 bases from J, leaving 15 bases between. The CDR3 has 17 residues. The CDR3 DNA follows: TGTGCCAGCAGCTTAGAAAGGACGCAGGGTACTGGAAACACCATATATTTT. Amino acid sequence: CASSLERTQGTGNTIYF.

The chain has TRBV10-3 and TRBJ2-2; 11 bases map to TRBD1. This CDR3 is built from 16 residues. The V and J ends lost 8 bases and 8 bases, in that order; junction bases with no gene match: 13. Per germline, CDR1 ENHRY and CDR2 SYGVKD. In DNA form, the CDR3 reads TGTGCCATCTTTCCTGATCCGGGACAGGGGGAAGGGGAGCTGTTTTTT. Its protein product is CAIFPDPGQGEGELFF.

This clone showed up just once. The CDR3 DNA reads as TGTGCCAGCAGTTCTTATACGGGGGGGGGCACAGATACGCAGTATTTT. It is translated as CASSSYTGGGTDTQYF. The chain joins TRBV7-2 to TRBJ2-3, with TRBD2 identical over 8 bases. The CDR3 extends over 16 amino acids. V gave up 6 bases and J gave up 1 base; unmatched junction bases: 9. The germline V gene encodes CDR1 SGHTA and CDR2 FQGNSA.

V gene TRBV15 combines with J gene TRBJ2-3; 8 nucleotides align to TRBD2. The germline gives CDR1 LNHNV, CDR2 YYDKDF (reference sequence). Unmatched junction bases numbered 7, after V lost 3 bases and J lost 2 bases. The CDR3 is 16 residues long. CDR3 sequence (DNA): TGTGCCACCAGCAGGTCCAGCGGGGGCCTCACAGATACGCAGTATTTT. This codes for CATSRSSGGLTDTQYF.

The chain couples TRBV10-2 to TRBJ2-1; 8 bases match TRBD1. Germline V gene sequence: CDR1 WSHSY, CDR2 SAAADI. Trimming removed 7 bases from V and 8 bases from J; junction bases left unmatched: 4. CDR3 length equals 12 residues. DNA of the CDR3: TGCGCCAGCACATCGACAGGGGATGAGCAGTTCTTC. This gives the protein CASTSTGDEQFF.

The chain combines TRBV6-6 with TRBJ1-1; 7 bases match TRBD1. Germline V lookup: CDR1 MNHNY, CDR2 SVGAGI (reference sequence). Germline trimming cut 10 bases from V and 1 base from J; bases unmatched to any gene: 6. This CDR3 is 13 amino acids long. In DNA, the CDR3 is TGTGCCATTACGGAGGGGGCGAACACTGAAGCTTTCTTT. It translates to CAITEGANTEAFF.

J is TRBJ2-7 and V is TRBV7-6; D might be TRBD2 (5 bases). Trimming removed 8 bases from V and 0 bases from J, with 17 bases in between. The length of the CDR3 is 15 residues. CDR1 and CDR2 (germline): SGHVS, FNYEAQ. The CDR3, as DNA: TGTGCCAGCTCCACCGGGCTAGCTAGCTCCTACGAGCAGTACTTC. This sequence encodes CASSTGLASSYEQYF.

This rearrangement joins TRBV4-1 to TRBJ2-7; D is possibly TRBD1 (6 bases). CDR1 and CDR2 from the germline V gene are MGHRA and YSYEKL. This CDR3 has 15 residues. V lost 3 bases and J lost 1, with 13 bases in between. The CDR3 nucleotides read TGCGCCAGCAGCCATAGGACAGATATTTCCTACGAGCAGTACTTC. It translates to CASSHRTDISYEQYF.

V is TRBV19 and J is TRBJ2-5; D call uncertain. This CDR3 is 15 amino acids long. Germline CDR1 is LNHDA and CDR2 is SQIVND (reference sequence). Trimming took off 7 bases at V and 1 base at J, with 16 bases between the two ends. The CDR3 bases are TGTGCCAGTACTTCCCTTCCCGGTGGCCAAGAGACCCAGTACTTC. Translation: CASTSLPGGQETQYF. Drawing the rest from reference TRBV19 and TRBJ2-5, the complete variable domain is DGGITQSPKYLFRKEGQNVTLSCEQNLNHDAMYWYRQDPGQGLRLIYYSQIVNDFQKGDIAEGYSVSREKKESFPLTVTSAQKNPTAFYLCASTSLPGGQETQYFGPGTRLLVL.

CDR3 in DNA: TGTGCCACCAGCAGAGATGGAGCACGTGGCGGGAGCCCCTACGAGCAGTACTTC. This translates into CATSRDGARGGSPYEQYF. V and J are TRBV15 and TRBJ2-7; TRBD2 matches 7 bases. J was trimmed by 2 bases and V by 0 bases; bases with no gene match: 13. This CDR3 comprises 18 residues. The germline V gene encodes CDR1 LNHNV and CDR2 YYDKDF (reference sequence).

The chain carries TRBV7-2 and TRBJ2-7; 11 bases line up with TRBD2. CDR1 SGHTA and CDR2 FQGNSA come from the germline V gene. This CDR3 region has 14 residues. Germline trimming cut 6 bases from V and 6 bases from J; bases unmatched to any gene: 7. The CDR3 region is CASRWGLAGGEQYF. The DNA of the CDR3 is TGTGCCAGCAGGTGGGGGCTAGCGGGAGGCGAGCAGTACTTC.

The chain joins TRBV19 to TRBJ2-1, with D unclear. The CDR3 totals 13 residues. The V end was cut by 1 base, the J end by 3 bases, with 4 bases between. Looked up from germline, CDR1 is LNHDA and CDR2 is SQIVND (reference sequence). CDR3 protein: CASSIGSYNEQFF. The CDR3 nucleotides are TGTGCCAGTAGTATAGGCAGCTACAATGAGCAGTTCTTC.

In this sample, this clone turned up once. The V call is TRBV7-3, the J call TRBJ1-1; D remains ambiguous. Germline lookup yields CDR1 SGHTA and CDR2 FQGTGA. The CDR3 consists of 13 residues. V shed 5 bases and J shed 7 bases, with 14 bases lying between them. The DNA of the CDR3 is TGTGCCAGCAGCCCCGCGGGATGGGGTGAAGCTTTCTTT. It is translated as CASSPAGWGEAFF.

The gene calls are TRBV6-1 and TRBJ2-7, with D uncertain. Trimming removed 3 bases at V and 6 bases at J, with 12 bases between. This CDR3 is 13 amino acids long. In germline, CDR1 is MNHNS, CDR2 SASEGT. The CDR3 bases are TGTGCCAGCAGTGAGGGCGCTGTGGGCGAGCAGTACTTC. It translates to CASSEGAVGEQYF.

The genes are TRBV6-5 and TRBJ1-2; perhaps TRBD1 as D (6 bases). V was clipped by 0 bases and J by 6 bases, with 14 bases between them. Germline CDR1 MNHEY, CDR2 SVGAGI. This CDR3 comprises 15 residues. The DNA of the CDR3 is TGTGCCAGCAGTTACTCCGGGGGGCGCGTGGATGGCTACACCTTC. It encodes CASSYSGGRVDGYTF.

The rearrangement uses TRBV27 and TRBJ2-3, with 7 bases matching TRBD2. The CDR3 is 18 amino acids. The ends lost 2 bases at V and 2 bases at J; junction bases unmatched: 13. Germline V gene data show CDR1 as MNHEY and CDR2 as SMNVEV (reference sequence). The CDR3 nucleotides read TGTGCCAGCAGTTTACGCCGAACCGGGAGGACCTACACAGATACGCAGTATTTT. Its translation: CASSLRRTGRTYTDTQYF.

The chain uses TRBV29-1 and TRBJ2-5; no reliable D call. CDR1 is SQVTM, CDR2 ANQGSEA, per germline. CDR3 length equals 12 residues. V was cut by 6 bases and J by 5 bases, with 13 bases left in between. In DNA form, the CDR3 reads TGCAGCGTCAGGATCTCTGGGGAGACCCAGTACTTC. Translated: CSVRISGETQYF.

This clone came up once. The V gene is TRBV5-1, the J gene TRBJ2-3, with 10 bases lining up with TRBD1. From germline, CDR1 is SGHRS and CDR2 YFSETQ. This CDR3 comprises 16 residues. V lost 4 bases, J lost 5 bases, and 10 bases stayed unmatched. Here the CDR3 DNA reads TGCGCCAGCAGCACCACGGGGGGACAGGGGTTAGATACGCAGTATTTT. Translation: CASSTTGGQGLDTQYF.